These T cell receptor beta chains were read from a single sample in a study of regulatory dendritic cells for organ transplantation. Libraries were prepared by immunoSEQ multiplex PCR; TCRdb keeps only in-frame clonotypes and omits some of them. The data show 25,000 to 30,000 clones, with around 82% seen just once and roughly 0.4% held by the top ten. Material: naive CD8+ T cells from blood. The receptors here all came from a human donor in good health. Each CDR3 is given with its conserved first and last residue. A D gene is named only where the DNA matches it firmly. Only part of the rows carry a size: once, few, many, or a class if the clone is expanded.

V gene	clone size	D gene	J gene	CDR3 DNA	CDR3 protein
TRBV7-6	few	NA	TRBJ1-1	TGTGCCAGCAGCCCCTCGACGGGGAGCTTGGGGGGTGAAGCTTTCTTT	CASSPSTGSLGGEAFF
TRBV7-8	NA	NA	TRBJ2-1	TGTGCCAGCAGCTTAACAGGGAGCTCCTACAATGAGCAGTTCTTC	CASSLTGSSYNEQFF
TRBV19	once	TRBD1	TRBJ1-1	TGTGCCAGTAGTATAGAACAGGGGGCCACTGAAGCTTTCTTT	CASSIEQGATEAFF
TRBV4-1	NA	NA	TRBJ2-2	TGCGCCAGCAGCCAAGGGAGGGGCTCAGACACCGGGGAGCTGTTTTTT	CASSQGRGSDTGELFF
TRBV7-3	NA	NA	TRBJ2-1	TGTGCCAGCAGCTTAGGACTAAGCTCCTACAATGAGCAGTTCTTC	CASSLGLSSYNEQFF
TRBV4-3	once	NA	TRBJ2-3	TGCGCCAGCAGCCCGGGATCTGGGCAATATACGCAGTATTTT	CASSPGSGQYTQYF
TRBV7-9	NA	NA	TRBJ1-6	TGTGCCAGCAGCTCAGACAGGAGTTCACCCCTCCACTTT	CASSSDRSSPLHF
TRBV2	NA	TRBD1	TRBJ1-3	TGTGCCAGCAGCTCAGCGACAGGGACCGGAAACACCATATATTTT	CASSSATGTGNTIYF
TRBV5-1	NA	NA	TRBJ1-1	TGCGCCAGCAGCCTGGAGGGGCAGTTGAACACTGAAGCTTTCTTT	CASSLEGQLNTEAFF
TRBV27	NA	NA	TRBJ1-1	TGTGCCAGCAGCTCGGGACATCCGAACACTGAAGCTTTCTTT	CASSSGHPNTEAFF
TRBV9	few	NA	TRBJ2-7	TGTGCCAGCAGCGGGACAGAGTACGAGCAGTACTTC	CASSGTEYEQYF
TRBV7-9	NA	TRBD2	TRBJ2-3	TGTGCCAGCAGCCGACTAGCGGGGGGGGATGCGGATACGCAGTATTTT	CASSRLAGGDADTQYF
TRBV5-4	NA	NA	TRBJ1-2	TGTGCCAGCAGCTTGTCCGGGGGAAATGGCTACACCTTC	CASSLSGGNGYTF
TRBV12-5	NA	NA	TRBJ1-1	TGTGCTAGTGGTTGGGGAGAGAACACTGAAGCTTTCTTT	CASGWGENTEAFF
TRBV9	NA	NA	TRBJ1-1	TGTGCCAGCAGCCCACAACCAGGTTACACTGAAGCTTTCTTT	CASSPQPGYTEAFF
TRBV7-9	NA	TRBD1	TRBJ2-7	TGTGCCAGCAGCTTAAACGGACAGGCCCCCTACGAGCAGTACTTC	CASSLNGQAPYEQYF
TRBV29-1	NA	TRBD1	TRBJ2-1	TGCAGCGTTGTGTGGGACAGGGGGTATCATGAGCAGTTCTTC	CSVVWDRGYHEQFF
TRBV15	NA	TRBD1	TRBJ2-5	TGTGCCACCAGCAGAGGACAGGGTAGCATCTTTTCCGAGACCCAGTACTTC	CATSRGQGSIFSETQYF
TRBV6-1	NA	TRBD2	TRBJ2-7	TGTGCCAGCAGTGAAAGCACTAGCGGGGTCTACGAGCAGTACTTC	CASSESTSGVYEQYF
TRBV5-1	NA	TRBD2	TRBJ2-1	TGCGCCAGCTGGGACGGGGGGGCCAATGAGCAGTTCTTC	CASWDGGANEQFF
TRBV7-7	NA	NA	TRBJ2-5	TGTGCCAGCAGCTTAGTGGGCACTCAAGAGACCCAGTACTTC	CASSLVGTQETQYF
TRBV25-1	NA	NA	TRBJ1-1	TGTGCCAGCAGTGAACCGGGGAGTAACACTGAAGCTTTCTTT	CASSEPGSNTEAFF
TRBV4-1	once	TRBD1	TRBJ1-2	TGCGCCAGCAGCCCCGGGACAGGGGCTAGCTATGGCTACACCTTC	CASSPGTGASYGYTF
TRBV7-6	NA	TRBD2	TRBJ2-1	TGTGCCAGCAGCTTAGCTAGCGGGGGTGAAAATGAGCAGTTCTTC	CASSLASGGENEQFF
TRBV13	NA	NA	TRBJ2-7	TGTGCCAGCAGCTTAGGTTCGCGGGAGCAGTACTTC	CASSLGSREQYF
TRBV9	NA	TRBD2	TRBJ2-3	TGTGCCAGCAGCGTAGATAGCGGGGGGACAGATACGCAGTATTTT	CASSVDSGGTDTQYF
TRBV6-5	NA	TRBD1	TRBJ1-6	TGTGCCAGCAGTACCGACAGGGTCCTTAATTCACCCCTCCACTTT	CASSTDRVLNSPLHF
TRBV7-9	NA	NA	TRBJ2-1	TGTGCCAGCAGCCCGGGGGACAATGAGCAGTTCTTC	CASSPGDNEQFF